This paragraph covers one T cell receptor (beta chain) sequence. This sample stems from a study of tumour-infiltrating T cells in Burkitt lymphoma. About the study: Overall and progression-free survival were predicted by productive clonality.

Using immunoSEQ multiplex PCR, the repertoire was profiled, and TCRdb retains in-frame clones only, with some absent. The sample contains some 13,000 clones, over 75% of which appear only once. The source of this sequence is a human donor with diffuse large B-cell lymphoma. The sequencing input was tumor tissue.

The chain's CDR3 is CATLERQGNTEAFF. CDR3 coding DNA: TGTGCCACACTGGAACGACAGGGGAACACTGAAGCTTTCTTT. The chain links TRBV10-3 to TRBJ1-1, with 7 bases matching TRBD1. The CDR3 contains 14 residues. Trimming took 10 bases from V and 1 from J; bases not matched to a gene: 9. The V gene's germline CDR1 is ENHRY and CDR2 SYGVKD.